These T cell receptor beta chains were read from a single sample in a study of T-cell memory formation after mild COVID-19. TCRdb re-derived calls from the 5' RACE reads in MiXCR, one entry per CDR3 protein. The sample has hundreds of thousands of distinct CDR3 sequences; roughly 17% are singletons. The sequenced sample was PBMCs or a T cell subset sorted from them (not recorded which). Receptors were obtained from a young man who had mild COVID-19 (a few samples of this study predate the infection). Cell type and time point are not known. The CDR3 runs from the conserved cysteine through the conserved F or W. A D gene is named only where the DNA matches it firmly. Size is stated for part of the rows, as once, few or many counts, or as a class when the clone is expanded.

DNA: TGTGCCAGCAGCATGGCGGGGTGGGAGACCCAGTACTTC; CDR3: CASSMAGWETQYF; V: TRBV6-2/TRBV6-3; D: -; J: TRBJ2-5; size: -
DNA: TGTGCCAGCAGCCCCTGGCAGGGGGCTCCCGGGGAGCTGTTTTTT; CDR3: CASSPWQGAPGELFF; V: TRBV7-9; D: TRBD1; J: TRBJ2-2; size: -
DNA: TGTGCCAGCAGTCAGTCGGAACTATACAATGAGCAGTTCTTC; CDR3: CASSQSELYNEQFF; V: TRBV3-1; D: -; J: TRBJ2-1; size: -
DNA: TGTGCCAGCAGTTATGGGAGGGCCACAACAGATACGCAGTATTTT; CDR3: CASSYGRATTDTQYF; V: TRBV6-6; D: TRBD2; J: TRBJ2-3; size: -
DNA: TGTGCCAGCAGCGCCGACGGGGGACCTAGCACAGATACGCAGTATTTT; CDR3: CASSADGGPSTDTQYF; V: TRBV9; D: -; J: TRBJ2-3; size: -
DNA: TGTGCCAGCAGCCCCAGGGCAGATACGCAGTATTTT; CDR3: CASSPRADTQYF; V: TRBV7-6; D: -; J: TRBJ2-3; size: many
DNA: TGCGCCAGCAGCTTCGGACAGGGTACGGAAAAACTGTTTTTT; CDR3: CASSFGQGTEKLFF; V: TRBV5-1; D: TRBD1; J: TRBJ1-4; size: few
DNA: TGTGCCAGCAGTCCGATACAGGGGGCGGCGAACACTGAAGCTTTCTTT; CDR3: CASSPIQGAANTEAFF; V: TRBV12-3/TRBV12-4; D: TRBD1; J: TRBJ1-1; size: -
DNA: TGTGCCAGTAGTATAGATCGAAGGTGGACTGAAGCTTTCTTT; CDR3: CASSIDRRWTEAFF; V: TRBV19; D: -; J: TRBJ1-1; size: many
DNA: TGCGCCAGCAGTGAGATGTACACCGGGGAGCTGTTTTTT; CDR3: CASSEMYTGELFF; V: TRBV10-2; D: -; J: TRBJ2-2; size: -
DNA: TGTGCCAGCAGTGAAACCCACCTGAGCACTGAAGCTTTCTTT; CDR3: CASSETHLSTEAFF; V: TRBV6-6; D: -; J: TRBJ1-1; size: few
DNA: TGTGCCAGCAGTTACTCGAGTTCTAGGGAGCTGTTTTTT; CDR3: CASSYSSSRELFF; V: TRBV6-2/TRBV6-3; D: -; J: TRBJ2-2; size: -
DNA: TGTGCCAGCAGATATTTGACGGGACAGGTTAACTATGGCTACACCTTC; CDR3: CASRYLTGQVNYGYTF; V: TRBV7-9; D: TRBD1; J: TRBJ1-2; size: many
DNA: TGTGCCAGCACCCTCGTACGTCCGGGCACTGAAGCTTTCTTT; CDR3: CASTLVRPGTEAFF; V: TRBV7-9; D: -; J: TRBJ1-1; size: few